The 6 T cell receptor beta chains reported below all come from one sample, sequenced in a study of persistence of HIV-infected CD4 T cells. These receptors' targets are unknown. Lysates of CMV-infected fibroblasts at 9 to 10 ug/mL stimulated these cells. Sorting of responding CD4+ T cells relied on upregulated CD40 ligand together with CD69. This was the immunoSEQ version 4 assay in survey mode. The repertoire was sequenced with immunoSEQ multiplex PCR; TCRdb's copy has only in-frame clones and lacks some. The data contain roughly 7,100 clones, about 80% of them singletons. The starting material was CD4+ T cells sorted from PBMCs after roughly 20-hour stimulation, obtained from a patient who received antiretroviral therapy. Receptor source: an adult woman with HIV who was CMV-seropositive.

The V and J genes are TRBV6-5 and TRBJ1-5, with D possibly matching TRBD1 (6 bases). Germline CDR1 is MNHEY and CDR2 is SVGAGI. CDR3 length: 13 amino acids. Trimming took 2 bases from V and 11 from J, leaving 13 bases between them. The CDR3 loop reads CASSYRGGGAQHF. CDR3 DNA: TGTGCCAGCAGTTACAGAGGGGGAGGGGCCCAGCATTTT.

The CDR3 DNA reads TGTGCCAGTAGTATAGAATCGGTGGACGGGCGCTACGAGCAGTACTTC. Amino acid sequence: CASSIESVDGRYEQYF. J is TRBJ2-7 and V is TRBV19; unclear D gene. The CDR3 covers 16 residues. The ends were cut back, 0 bases at V and 3 bases at J, with 15 bases in the middle. The germline V gene encodes CDR1 LNHDA and CDR2 SQIVND (reference sequence).

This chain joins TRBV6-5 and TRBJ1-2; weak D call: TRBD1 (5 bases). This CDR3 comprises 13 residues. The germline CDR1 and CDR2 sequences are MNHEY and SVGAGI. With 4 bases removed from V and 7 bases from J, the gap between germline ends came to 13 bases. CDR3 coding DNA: TGTGCCAGCAGTTCGACAGTGGGTGGTGGCTACACCTTC. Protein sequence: CASSSTVGGGYTF.

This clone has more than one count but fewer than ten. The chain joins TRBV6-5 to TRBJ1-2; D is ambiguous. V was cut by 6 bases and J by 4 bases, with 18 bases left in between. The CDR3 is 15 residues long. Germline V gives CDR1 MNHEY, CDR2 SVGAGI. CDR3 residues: CASRTDILTLYGYTF. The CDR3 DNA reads TGTGCCAGCAGGACCGATATCCTCACCCTCTATGGCTACACCTTC.

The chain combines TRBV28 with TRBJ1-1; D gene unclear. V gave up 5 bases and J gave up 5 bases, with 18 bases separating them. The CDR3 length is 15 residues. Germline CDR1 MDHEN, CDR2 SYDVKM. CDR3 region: CASSLLQGGITEAFF. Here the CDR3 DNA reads TGTGCCAGCAGTCTATTACAAGGAGGGATAACTGAAGCTTTCTTT.

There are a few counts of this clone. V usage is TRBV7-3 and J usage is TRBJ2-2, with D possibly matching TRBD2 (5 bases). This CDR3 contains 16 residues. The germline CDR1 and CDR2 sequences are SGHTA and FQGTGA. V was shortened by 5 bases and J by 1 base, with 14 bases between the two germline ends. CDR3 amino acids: CASSPGLPENTGELFF. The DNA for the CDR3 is TGTGCCAGCAGCCCAGGACTCCCGGAGAACACCGGGGAGCTGTTTTTT. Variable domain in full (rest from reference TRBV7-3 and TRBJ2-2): GAGVSQTPSNKVTEKGKYVELRCDPISGHTALYWYRQSLGQGPEFLIYFQGTGAADDSGLPNDRFFAVRPEGSVSTLKIQRTERGDSAVYLCASSPGLPENTGELFFGEGSRLTVL.